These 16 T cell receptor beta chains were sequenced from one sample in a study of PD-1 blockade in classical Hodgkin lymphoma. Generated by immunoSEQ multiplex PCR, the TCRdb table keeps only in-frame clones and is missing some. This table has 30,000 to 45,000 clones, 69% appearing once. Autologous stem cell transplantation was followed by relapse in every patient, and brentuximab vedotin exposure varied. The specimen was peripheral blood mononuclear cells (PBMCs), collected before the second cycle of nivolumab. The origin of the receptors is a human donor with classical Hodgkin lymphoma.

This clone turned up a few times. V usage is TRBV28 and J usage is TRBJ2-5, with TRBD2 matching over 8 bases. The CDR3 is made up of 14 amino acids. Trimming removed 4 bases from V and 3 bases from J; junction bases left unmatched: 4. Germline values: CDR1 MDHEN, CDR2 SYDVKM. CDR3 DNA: TGTGCCAGCAGTTCCTGGACTAGCAAAGAGACCCAGTACTTC. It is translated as CASSSWTSKETQYF.

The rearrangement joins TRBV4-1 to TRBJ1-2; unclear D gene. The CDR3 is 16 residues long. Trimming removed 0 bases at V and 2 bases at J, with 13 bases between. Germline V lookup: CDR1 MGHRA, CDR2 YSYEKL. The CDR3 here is CASSQEYKAINYGYTF. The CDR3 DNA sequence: TGCGCCAGCAGCCAAGAGTACAAGGCCATCAACTATGGCTACACCTTC.

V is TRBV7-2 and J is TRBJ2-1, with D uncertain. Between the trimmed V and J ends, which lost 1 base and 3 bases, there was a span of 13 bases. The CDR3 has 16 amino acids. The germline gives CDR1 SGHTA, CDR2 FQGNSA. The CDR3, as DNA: TGTGCCAGCAGCTTAGATGGACCTATTTACTACAATGAGCAGTTCTTC. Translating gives CASSLDGPIYYNEQFF.

The CDR3 region has the DNA TGTGCCAGCAGCTTAACGAGCGGGGGGAACCAAGAGACCCAGTACTTC. Translating gives CASSLTSGGNQETQYF. The chain is built from TRBV7-2 and TRBJ2-5; 9 nucleotides match TRBD2. Trimming at V came to 2 bases and at J to 0 bases, leaving 4 bases not matched to a gene. This CDR3 has 16 residues. Germline V gene sequence: CDR1 SGHTA, CDR2 FQGNSA.

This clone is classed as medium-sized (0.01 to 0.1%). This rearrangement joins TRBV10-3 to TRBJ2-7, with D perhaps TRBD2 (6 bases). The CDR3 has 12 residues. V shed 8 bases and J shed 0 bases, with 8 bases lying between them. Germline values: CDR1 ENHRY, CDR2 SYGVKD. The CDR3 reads CAIGGTSYEQYF. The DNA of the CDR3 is TGTGCCATCGGAGGGACCTCCTACGAGCAGTACTTC.

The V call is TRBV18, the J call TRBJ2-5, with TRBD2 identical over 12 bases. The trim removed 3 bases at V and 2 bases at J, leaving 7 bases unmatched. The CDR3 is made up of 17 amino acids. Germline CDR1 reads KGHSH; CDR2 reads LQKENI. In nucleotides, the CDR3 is TGTGCCAGCTCACCTCGGACTAGCGGGATAGGGCAAGAGACCCAGTACTTC. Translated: CASSPRTSGIGQETQYF.

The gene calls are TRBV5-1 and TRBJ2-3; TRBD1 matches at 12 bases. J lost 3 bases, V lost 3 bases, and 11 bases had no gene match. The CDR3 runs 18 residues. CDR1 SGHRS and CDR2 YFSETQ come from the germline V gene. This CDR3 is CASSSGTGGIRRTDTQYF. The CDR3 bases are TGCGCCAGCAGCTCCGGGACAGGGGGCATCAGAAGAACAGATACGCAGTATTTT.

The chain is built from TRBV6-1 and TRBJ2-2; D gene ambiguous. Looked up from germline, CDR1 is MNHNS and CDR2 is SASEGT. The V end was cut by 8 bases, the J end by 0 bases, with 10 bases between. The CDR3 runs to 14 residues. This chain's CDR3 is CASGRTANTGELFF. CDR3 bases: TGTGCCAGCGGAAGGACCGCGAACACCGGGGAGCTGTTTTTT.

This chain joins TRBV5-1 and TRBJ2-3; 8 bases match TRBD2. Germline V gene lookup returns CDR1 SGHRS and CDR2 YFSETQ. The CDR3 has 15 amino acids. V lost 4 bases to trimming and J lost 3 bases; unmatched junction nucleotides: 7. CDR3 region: CASSLSGAVTDTQYF. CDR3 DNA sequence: TGCGCCAGCAGCCTTAGCGGGGCAGTGACAGATACGCAGTATTTT.

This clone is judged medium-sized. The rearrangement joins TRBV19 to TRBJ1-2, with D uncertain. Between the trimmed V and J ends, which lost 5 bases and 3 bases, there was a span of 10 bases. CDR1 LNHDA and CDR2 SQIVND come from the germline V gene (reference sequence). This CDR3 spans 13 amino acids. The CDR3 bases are TGTGCCAGTAGTGAGGCTTCTTACTATGGCTACACCTTC. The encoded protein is CASSEASYYGYTF.

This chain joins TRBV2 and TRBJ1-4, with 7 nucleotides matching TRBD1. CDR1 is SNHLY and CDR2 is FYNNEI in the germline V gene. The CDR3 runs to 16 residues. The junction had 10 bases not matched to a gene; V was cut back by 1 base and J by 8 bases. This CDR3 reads CASSEGGNRGGEKLFF. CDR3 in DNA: TGTGCCAGCAGTGAAGGGGGGAACAGGGGAGGGGAAAAACTGTTTTTT.

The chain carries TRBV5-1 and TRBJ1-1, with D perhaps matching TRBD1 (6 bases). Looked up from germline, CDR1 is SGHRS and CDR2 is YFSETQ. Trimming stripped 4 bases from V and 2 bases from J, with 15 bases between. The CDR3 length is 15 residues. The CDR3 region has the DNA TGCGCCAGCAGCCCCCAGGGGCCTACTAACACTGAAGCTTTCTTT. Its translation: CASSPQGPTNTEAFF.

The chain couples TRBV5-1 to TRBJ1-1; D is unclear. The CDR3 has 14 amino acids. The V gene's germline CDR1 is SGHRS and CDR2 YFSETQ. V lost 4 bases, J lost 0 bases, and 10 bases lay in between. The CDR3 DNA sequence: TGCGCCAGCAGCAACGGCCGGTTGAACACTGAAGCTTTCTTT. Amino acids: CASSNGRLNTEAFF. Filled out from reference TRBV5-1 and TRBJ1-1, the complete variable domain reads KAGVTQTPRYLIKTRGQQVTLSCSPISGHRSVSWYQQTPGQGLQFLFEYFSETQRNKGNFPGRFSGRQFSNSRSEMNVSTLELGDSALYLCASSNGRLNTEAFFGQGTRLTVV.

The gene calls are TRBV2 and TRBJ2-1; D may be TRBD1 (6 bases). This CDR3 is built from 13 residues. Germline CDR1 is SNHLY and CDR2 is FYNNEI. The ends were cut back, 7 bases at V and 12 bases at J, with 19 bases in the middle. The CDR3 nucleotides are TGTGCCAGCAACTCACAGGGATTTACTGGGCAGTTCTTC. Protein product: CASNSQGFTGQFF.

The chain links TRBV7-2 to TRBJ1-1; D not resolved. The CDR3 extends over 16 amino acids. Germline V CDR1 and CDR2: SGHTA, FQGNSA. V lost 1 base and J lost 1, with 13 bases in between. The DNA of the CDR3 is TGTGCCAGCAGCTTAGAGGCAGGCAGCCCGAACACTGAAGCTTTCTTT. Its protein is CASSLEAGSPNTEAFF.

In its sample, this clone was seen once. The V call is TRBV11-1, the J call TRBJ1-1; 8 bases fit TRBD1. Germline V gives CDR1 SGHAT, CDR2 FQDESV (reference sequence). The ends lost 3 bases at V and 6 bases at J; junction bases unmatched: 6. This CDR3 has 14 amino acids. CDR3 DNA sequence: TGTGCCAGCAGCTTTACCAGGGGGCGTGCTGAAGCTTTCTTT. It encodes CASSFTRGRAEAFF.